A single sample gave rise to the 24 T cell receptor beta chains below, sequenced in a study of blood T cell repertoires in COVID-19. This table comes from immunoSEQ multiplex PCR, and its TCRdb copy is limited to in-frame clones, with some not included. The repertoire holds fewer than 200,000 clones, approximately 90% seen once, with under 6.5% in the top ten. The specimen sequenced was peripheral blood. Source of these receptors: a middle-aged man with active or convalescent COVID-19.

J is TRBJ2-1 and V is TRBV24-1; TRBD1 aligns across 12 bases. The V gene's germline CDR1 is KGHDR and CDR2 SFDVKD. The CDR3 is 17 residues long. V lost 6 bases and J lost 4; bases outside the gene matches: 9. Here the CDR3 reads CATSLGDRGLQYNEQFF. DNA of the CDR3: TGTGCCACCAGTCTGGGGGACAGGGGGCTTCAATACAATGAGCAGTTCTTC.

The chain combines TRBV4-1 with TRBJ2-7; D might be TRBD2 (6 bases). Germline CDR1 MGHRA, CDR2 YSYEKL. The CDR3 has 14 residues. Trimming took off 3 bases at V and 2 bases at J, with 11 bases between the two ends. The CDR3 protein is CASSHQAGTYEQYF. DNA of the CDR3: TGCGCCAGCAGCCATCAAGCGGGTACCTACGAGCAGTACTTC.

V and J are TRBV7-8 and TRBJ1-3, with D perhaps matching TRBD1 (6 bases). There are 14 residues in the CDR3. Trimming took 4 bases from V and 3 from J, leaving 10 bases between them. Germline V lookup: CDR1 SGHVS, CDR2 FQNEAQ. The CDR3 spells CASSSRGVGNTIYF. CDR3 sequence (DNA): TGTGCCAGCAGCTCCAGGGGTGTTGGAAACACCATATATTTT.

This chain links TRBV5-6 with TRBJ1-3; TRBD1 aligns across 9 bases. The CDR3 covers 13 residues. Looked up from germline, CDR1 is SGHDT and CDR2 is YYEEEE. The V segment lost 7 bases and the J segment 3 bases; nucleotides outside the gene matches: 2. CDR3 DNA: TGTGCCAGCGGGGACAGGGATGGAAACACCATATATTTT. Amino acid sequence: CASGDRDGNTIYF.

Here the CDR3 reads CASSEETGSAVAFF. The CDR3 nucleotides read TGTGCCAGCAGTGAGGAGACAGGGAGTGCGGTAGCTTTCTTT. The rearrangement joins TRBV2 to TRBJ1-1; TRBD1 matches at 7 bases. Looked up from germline, CDR1 is SNHLY and CDR2 is FYNNEI. J gave up 10 bases and V 3 bases, and 11 bases lay outside the gene matches. The CDR3 covers 14 residues.

This rearrangement joins TRBV12-3 or TRBV12-4 to TRBJ1-5; unclear D gene. The CDR3 runs 13 residues. Trimming removed 3 bases at V and 3 bases at J, with 6 bases between. CDR3 sequence reads: CASSFQINQPQHF. The CDR3 DNA reads TGTGCCAGCAGTTTCCAAATCAATCAGCCCCAGCATTTT.

The V gene is TRBV19, the J gene TRBJ1-2; the D gene is possibly TRBD1 (6 bases). Germline V gene data show CDR1 as LNHDA and CDR2 as SQIVND (reference sequence). Trimming cost V 7 bases and J 2 bases, with 11 bases left between them. CDR3 size: 13 residues. Written as DNA, the CDR3 is TGTGCCAGTAAAAACAGGGAAAACTATGGCTACACCTTC. This encodes CASKNRENYGYTF.

V and J are TRBV7-2 and TRBJ1-2; D not certain. V lost 3 bases to trimming and J lost 6 bases, with 11 bases between them. Per germline, CDR1 SGHTA and CDR2 FQGNSA. The CDR3 is 13 residues long. The CDR3 sequence is CASSFNLNDGYTF. As DNA, the CDR3 is TGTGCCAGCAGCTTTAACCTAAACGATGGCTACACCTTC.

This clone was recorded only once. J is TRBJ1-4 and V is TRBV5-1, with D possibly being TRBD1 (6 bases). The length of the CDR3 is 14 residues. CDR1 is SGHRS and CDR2 is YFSETQ in the germline V gene. V lost 5 bases and J lost 8, with 16 bases in between. CDR3 protein: CASRKDRNEEKLFF. Written as DNA, the CDR3 is TGCGCCAGCAGGAAAGACAGGAATGAGGAAAAACTGTTTTTT.

The V and J genes are TRBV4-1 and TRBJ2-1; 7 bases agree with TRBD2. The CDR3 sequence is 13 residues long. Germline V gene lookup returns CDR1 MGHRA and CDR2 YSYEKL. V gave up 0 bases and J gave up 7 bases; unmatched junction bases: 0. The CDR3 nucleotides read TGCGCCAGCAGCCAAGAGGGAGGGAATGAGCAGTTCTTC. This encodes CASSQEGGNEQFF.

The chain is built from TRBV11-3 and TRBJ2-1, with 10 bases lining up with TRBD2. The CDR3 totals 19 residues. V trimming: 4 bases; J trimming: 3 bases; junction bases outside the gene matches: 15. Germline CDR1 reads SGHNT; CDR2 reads YENEEA. The CDR3 loop reads CASSSRLGLAGVVYNEQFF. CDR3 DNA: TGTGCCAGCAGCTCCCGGTTAGGGCTAGCGGGAGTAGTCTACAATGAGCAGTTCTTC. The full variable domain, completed using reference TRBV11-3 and TRBJ2-1, is EAGVVQSPRYKIIEKKQPVAFWCNPISGHNTLYWYLQNLGQGPELLIRYENEEAVDDSQLPKDRFSAERLKGVDSTLKIQPAELGDSAVYLCASSSRLGLAGVVYNEQFFGPGTRLTVL.

This chain connects TRBV7-9 to TRBJ2-7; TRBD1 matches 8 bases. Trimming at V came to 1 base and at J to 2 bases, leaving 4 bases not matched to a gene. The CDR3 totals 15 residues. Germline V gives CDR1 SEHNR, CDR2 FQNEAQ (reference sequence). As DNA, the CDR3 is TGTGCCAGCAGCTTAGTGGACAGGGAAACCTACGAGCAGTACTTC. This encodes CASSLVDRETYEQYF.

The V call is TRBV6-5, the J call TRBJ1-6; 9 nucleotides align to TRBD1. J gave up 8 bases and V 7 bases, and 6 bases lay outside the gene matches. Looked up from germline, CDR1 is MNHEY and CDR2 is SVGAGI. CDR3 length equals 14 residues. The CDR3 sequence: CASMRDRDHSPLHF. The CDR3 coding sequence is TGTGCCAGCATGAGGGACAGGGACCATTCACCCCTCCACTTT.

This chain connects TRBV4-3 to TRBJ2-7; 13 positions match TRBD2. In germline, CDR1 is LGHNA, CDR2 YSLEER. J gave up 10 bases and V 0 bases, and 6 bases lay outside the gene matches. This CDR3 comprises 15 residues. The CDR3 DNA is TGCGCCAGCAGCCAAGATTCCGGACTAGCGGGGGAACAGTACTTC. As protein: CASSQDSGLAGEQYF.

This chain uses TRBV28 with TRBJ1-5; 8 nucleotides align to TRBD1. The germline V gene encodes CDR1 MDHEN and CDR2 SYDVKM. V dropped 4 bases and J dropped 0; count of bases not matched to a gene: 8. CDR3 length equals 17 residues. DNA for the CDR3: TGTGCCAGCAGTTCCTCCAGGGGGCCCTATAGCAATCAGCCCCAGCATTTT. It yields the protein CASSSSRGPYSNQPQHF.

This chain links TRBV18 with TRBJ2-1, with TRBD2 identical over 9 bases. CDR1 is KGHSH and CDR2 is LQKENI in the germline V gene. V gave up 2 bases and J gave up 4 bases; unmatched junction bases: 3. The length of the CDR3 is 15 residues. Here the CDR3 reads CASSPGLAGYNEQFF. CDR3 nucleotide sequence: TGTGCCAGCTCACCAGGGCTAGCGGGGTACAATGAGCAGTTCTTC.

The gene calls are TRBV7-9 and TRBJ2-7; 12 nucleotides align to TRBD2. CDR1 is SEHNR and CDR2 is FQNEAQ in the germline V gene (reference sequence). J lost 3 bases, V lost 5 bases, and 5 bases had no gene match. The CDR3 sequence is 15 residues long. CDR3 sequence reads: CASSPRLAGDYEQYF. In nucleotides, the CDR3 is TGTGCCAGCAGCCCCCGACTAGCGGGAGACTACGAGCAGTACTTC.

The V gene is TRBV2, the J gene TRBJ1-5, with D hard to call. The CDR3 consists of 12 residues. Per germline, CDR1 SNHLY and CDR2 FYNNEI. Trimming took off 2 bases at V and 7 bases at J, with 6 bases between the two ends. CDR3 coding DNA: TGTGCCAGCAGTGAATCAGGACAGCCCCAGCATTTT. Protein product: CASSESGQPQHF.

This clone was counted only a few times. The rearrangement uses TRBV14 and TRBJ1-3; no clear D. Germline lookup yields CDR1 SGHDN and CDR2 FVKESK. Trimming stripped 2 bases from V and 4 bases from J, with 15 bases between. This CDR3 has 16 residues. The CDR3 protein is CASSQRQKNWGNTIYF. CDR3 coding DNA: TGTGCCAGCAGCCAAAGACAAAAAAACTGGGGAAACACCATATATTTT.

The rearrangement uses TRBV19 and TRBJ1-1; 7 nucleotides align to TRBD1. Germline CDR1 and CDR2: LNHDA and SQIVND (reference sequence). The CDR3 length is 15 residues. V gave up 4 bases and J gave up 1 base; unmatched junction bases: 6. CDR3 region: CASSRGGRPNTEAFF. CDR3 coding DNA: TGTGCCAGTAGTAGAGGGGGCAGGCCGAACACTGAAGCTTTCTTT.

V gene TRBV19 combines with J gene TRBJ1-1, with D possibly being TRBD1 (6 bases). The CDR3 sequence is 14 residues long. Deletions cut 2 bases from V and 4 bases from J, with 11 bases between. Germline assignment: CDR1 LNHDA and CDR2 SQIVND (reference sequence). The CDR3 here is CASSISGVGTEAFF. The CDR3 nucleotides are TGTGCCAGTAGTATATCAGGGGTTGGCACTGAAGCTTTCTTT. The full variable domain, completed using reference TRBV19 and TRBJ1-1, is DGGITQSPKYLFRKEGQNVTLSCEQNLNHDAMYWYRQDPGQGLRLIYYSQIVNDFQKGDIAEGYSVSREKKESFPLTVTSAQKNPTAFYLCASSISGVGTEAFFGQGTRLTVV.

CDR3 protein: CASSYWLAGGTGELFF. The DNA for the CDR3 is TGTGCCAGCAGTTACTGGCTAGCGGGAGGTACCGGGGAGCTGTTTTTT. The chain uses TRBV6-2 or TRBV6-3 and TRBJ2-2; 11 bases fit TRBD2. CDR3 length equals 16 residues. V trimming: 1 base; J trimming: 5 bases; junction bases outside the gene matches: 3. Per germline, CDR1 MNHEY and CDR2 SVGEGT.

The genes are TRBV5-1 and TRBJ1-2, with TRBD1 matching 8 bases. The V and J ends lost 4 bases and 6 bases, in that order; junction bases with no gene match: 11. This CDR3 has 15 amino acids. From germline, CDR1 is SGHRS and CDR2 YFSETQ. The CDR3 DNA reads TGCGCCAGCAGCCCGACCCCTGACAGGGGCCATGGCTACACCTTC. The encoded protein is CASSPTPDRGHGYTF.

The chain links TRBV29-1 to TRBJ2-4; 7 bases fit TRBD1. This CDR3 has 16 residues. Germline trimming cut 4 bases from V and 2 bases from J; bases unmatched to any gene: 11. In germline, CDR1 is SQVTM, CDR2 ANQGSEA. CDR3 loop: CSVVLFQGVTKNIQYF. For the CDR3, the DNA is TGCAGCGTTGTTTTGTTCCAGGGGGTTACCAAAAACATTCAGTACTTC.